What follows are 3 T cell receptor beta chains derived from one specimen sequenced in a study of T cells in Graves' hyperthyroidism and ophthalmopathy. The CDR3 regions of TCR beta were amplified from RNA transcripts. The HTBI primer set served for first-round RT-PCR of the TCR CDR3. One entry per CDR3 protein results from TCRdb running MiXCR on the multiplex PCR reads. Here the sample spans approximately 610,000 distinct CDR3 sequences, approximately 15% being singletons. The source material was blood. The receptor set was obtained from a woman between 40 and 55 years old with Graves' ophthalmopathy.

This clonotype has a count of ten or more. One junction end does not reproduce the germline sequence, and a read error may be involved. The CDR3 is CASSLGVPSHEQYF. The CDR3, as DNA: TGTGCCAGCAGTTTAGGGGTTCCCTCCCACGAGCAGTACTTC. V is TRBV27 and J is TRBJ2-7, with D hard to call. The CDR3 is made up of 14 amino acids. From germline, CDR1 is MNHEY and CDR2 SMNVEV (reference sequence).

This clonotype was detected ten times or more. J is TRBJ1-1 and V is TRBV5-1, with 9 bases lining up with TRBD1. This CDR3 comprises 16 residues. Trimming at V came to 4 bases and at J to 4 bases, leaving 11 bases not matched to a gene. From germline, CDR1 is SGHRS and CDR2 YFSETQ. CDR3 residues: CASSPGQGIGSTEAFF. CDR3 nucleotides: TGCGCCAGCAGCCCGGGACAGGGTATCGGGAGCACTGAAGCTTTCTTT.

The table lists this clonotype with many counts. CDR3 sequence: CASKDGRIPYEQYF. The DNA of the CDR3 is TGTGCCAGCAAAGACGGGAGAATTCCCTACGAGCAGTACTTC. The rearrangement joins TRBV27 to TRBJ2-7; possible D gene TRBD2, 6 bases. V lost 7 bases, J lost 2 bases, and 15 bases lay in between. The CDR3 spans 14 residues. Germline lookup yields CDR1 MNHEY and CDR2 SMNVEV (reference sequence).